The 19 T cell receptor beta chains given below trace back to one sample, sequenced in a study of T cell responses to AZD1222 COVID-19 vaccine. Only in-frame clones appear in the TCRdb table, and some are missing; sequencing was by immunoSEQ multiplex PCR. The table records fewer than 85,000 clones, around nine tenths of them present only once. The source was peripheral blood, collected on day 0 of AZD1222 vaccination. The source of these receptors is an adult in good health.

V gene TRBV5-1 combines with J gene TRBJ1-2; no firm D call. Germline assignment: CDR1 SGHRS and CDR2 YFSETQ. The CDR3 consists of 13 residues. The ends were cut back, 0 bases at V and 2 bases at J, with 5 bases in the middle. The CDR3 coding sequence is TGCGCCAGCAGCTTGGACGGAAACTATGGCTACACCTTC. It is translated as CASSLDGNYGYTF.

This chain links TRBV2 with TRBJ1-5; D remains ambiguous. The germline CDR1 and CDR2 sequences are SNHLY and FYNNEI. V was shortened by 3 bases and J by 4 bases, with 10 bases between the two germline ends. This CDR3 is 14 amino acids long. CDR3 loop: CASSDTGKNQPQHF. The CDR3, as DNA: TGTGCCAGCAGTGACACCGGGAAAAATCAGCCCCAGCATTTT.

The chain joins TRBV7-3 to TRBJ1-1; the D gene is possibly TRBD1 (5 bases). CDR3 length: 13 amino acids. The V gene lost 5 bases and the J gene lost 4 bases, with 11 bases spanning the gap. Germline V gene data show CDR1 as SGHTA and CDR2 as FQGTGA. The CDR3 DNA reads TGTGCCAGCAGCCCCCCGGGGGGCACTGAAGCTTTCTTT. It codes for CASSPPGGTEAFF. Complete variable domain (other parts from reference TRBV7-3 and TRBJ1-1): GAGVSQTPSNKVTEKGKYVELRCDPISGHTALYWYRQSLGQGPEFLIYFQGTGAADDSGLPNDRFFAVRPEGSVSTLKIQRTERGDSAVYLCASSPPGGTEAFFGQGTRLTVV.

This clone was observed a few times. The chain is built from TRBV30 and TRBJ2-3; D may be TRBD2 (7 bases). Trimming stripped 5 bases from V and 7 bases from J, with 19 bases between. The CDR3 consists of 14 residues. Germline V gene lookup returns CDR1 GTSNPN and CDR2 SVGIG (reference sequence). As DNA, the CDR3 is TGTGCCTGGGCAAGGGGGGGAGGAGAAAATACGCAGTATTTT. Amino acid sequence: CAWARGGGENTQYF.

CDR3 in amino acids: CASSFESETQYF. The CDR3 DNA reads as TGTGCCAGCAGCTTCGAGTCAGAGACCCAGTACTTC. The rearrangement links TRBV7-8 to TRBJ2-5, with D unresolved. Germline V CDR1 and CDR2: SGHVS, FQNEAQ. The V end lost 3 bases, the J end lost 4 bases, and 6 bases lay between the germline ends. The CDR3 loop spans 12 amino acids.

V and J are TRBV28 and TRBJ2-5, with 7 bases fitting TRBD2. V was pared by 3 bases and J by 1 base, with 2 bases of the junction left unmatched. Germline V gene lookup returns CDR1 MDHEN and CDR2 SYDVKM. The CDR3 is made up of 14 amino acids. DNA of the CDR3: TGTGCCAGCAGTTTGGGAGGGAGCCAAGAGACCCAGTACTTC. The encoded protein is CASSLGGSQETQYF.

The V and J genes are TRBV3-1 (or the pseudogene TRBV3-2) and TRBJ2-1; 13 bases map to TRBD2. Germline values: CDR1 LGHDT, CDR2 YNNKEL (reference sequence). J lost 8 bases, V lost 2 bases, and 3 bases had no gene match. The CDR3 extends over 15 amino acids. CDR3 nucleotides: TGTGCCAGCAGCCAAACTAGCGGGGGGGCCGATGAGCAGTTCTTC. It codes for CASSQTSGGADEQFF.

The chain joins TRBV5-1 to TRBJ1-1, with 7 bases that match TRBD1. Trimming removed 3 bases from V and 1 base from J; junction bases left unmatched: 3. Germline CDR1 and CDR2: SGHRS and YFSETQ. The CDR3 runs to 14 residues. CDR3 residues: CASSSGQWNTEAFF. The CDR3 DNA sequence: TGCGCCAGCAGCTCGGGACAGTGGAACACTGAAGCTTTCTTT.

This chain connects TRBV5-4 to TRBJ2-5; 14 bases align to TRBD2. V was pared by 4 bases and J by 4 bases, with 9 bases of the junction left unmatched. This CDR3 comprises 17 residues. Germline CDR1 reads SGHNT; CDR2 reads YYREEE (reference sequence). The CDR3 here is CASSLTSGGAGRETQYF. CDR3 nucleotide sequence: TGTGCCAGCAGCCTGACTAGCGGGGGGGCGGGGCGAGAGACCCAGTACTTC.

V gene TRBV4-1 combines with J gene TRBJ1-1; D gene uncertain. CDR1 MGHRA and CDR2 YSYEKL come from the germline V gene. This CDR3 spans 15 amino acids. V lost 0 bases to trimming and J lost 7 bases, with 15 bases between them. CDR3 amino acids: CASSQDGLGRNEAFF. As DNA, the CDR3 is TGCGCCAGCAGCCAAGATGGCTTAGGTAGGAATGAAGCTTTCTTT.

This chain joins TRBV2 and TRBJ2-7, with 9 bases fitting TRBD1. Losses at the gene ends were 9 bases for V and 6 bases for J; bases not matched to a gene: 18. CDR1 and CDR2 (germline): SNHLY, FYNNEI. This CDR3 has 16 amino acids. Written as DNA, the CDR3 is TGTGCCAGTCATAGTCCGGGACAGGGTTCCCAATTCGAGCAGTACTTC. Its translation: CASHSPGQGSQFEQYF.

The CDR3 DNA sequence: TGTGCCAGCGGTAACAGGGGTAGGGATACGCAGTATTTT. This translates into CASGNRGRDTQYF. The gene calls are TRBV6-5 and TRBJ2-3, with 7 bases fitting TRBD1. CDR3 length: 13 amino acids. CDR1 is MNHEY, CDR2 SVGAGI, per germline. The V gene end was trimmed by 8 bases and the J gene end by 6 bases; junction bases not matched to a gene: 8.

The CDR3 DNA follows: TGCGCCAGCAGAAAGACAGCGGATTCGTCCTACGAGCAGTACTTC. Its protein product is CASRKTADSSYEQYF. The genes are TRBV5-1 and TRBJ2-7; D may correspond to TRBD1 or TRBD2 (5 bases each). The CDR3 runs 15 residues. V was shortened by 5 bases and J by 1 base, with 16 bases between the two germline ends. Germline V gene lookup returns CDR1 SGHRS and CDR2 YFSETQ.

V gene TRBV11-3 combines with J gene TRBJ2-2; the D gene is possibly TRBD2 (5 bases). From germline, CDR1 is SGHNT and CDR2 YENEEA. This CDR3 spans 19 amino acids. V gave up 1 base and J gave up 3 bases, with 21 bases separating them. The CDR3 here is CASSLGGPSISEDTGELFF. In nucleotides, the CDR3 is TGTGCCAGCAGCTTAGGCGGGCCCTCGATCTCCGAGGACACCGGGGAGCTGTTTTTT.

V and J are TRBV4-2 and TRBJ2-3; D remains ambiguous. Trimming pared 0 bases from V and 1 base from J, leaving 17 bases between. The V gene's germline CDR1 is LGHNA and CDR2 YNFKEQ. This CDR3 has 18 amino acids. The CDR3 is CASSQDHGVLEGTDTQYF. CDR3 DNA sequence: TGTGCCAGCAGCCAAGATCACGGAGTGCTAGAAGGCACAGATACGCAGTATTTT.

The genes are TRBV25-1 and TRBJ2-1; D might be TRBD1 (5 bases). The CDR3 has 16 amino acids. Trimming shortened V by 1 base and J by 3 bases, and 13 bases separated the two germline ends. Per the germline V gene, CDR1 is MGHDK and CDR2 is SYGVNS. The CDR3 protein is CASSEFGATDYNEQFF. The CDR3 DNA reads as TGTGCCAGCAGTGAATTTGGGGCGACCGACTACAATGAGCAGTTCTTC.

The chain joins TRBV12-3 or TRBV12-4 to TRBJ1-1; 9 bases line up with TRBD1. V lost 7 bases to trimming and J lost 5 bases; unmatched junction nucleotides: 5. CDR3 length: 13 residues. CDR3 region: CASNQQGATEAFF. CDR3 coding DNA: TGTGCCAGCAATCAACAGGGGGCGACTGAAGCTTTCTTT.

This chain links TRBV27 with TRBJ1-2, with 8 bases aligning to TRBD1. The germline CDR1 and CDR2 sequences are MNHEY and SMNVEV (reference sequence). The CDR3 length is 17 residues. V shed 0 bases and J 5 bases; nucleotides not matched to a gene: 11. The CDR3 region has the DNA TGTGCCAGCAGTTTATCGATTAGGACAGGGAGCGGTTATGGCTACACCTTC. Its translation is CASSLSIRTGSGYGYTF.

This chain links TRBV27 with TRBJ2-7, with a weak D call TRBD2 (6 bases). Between the trimmed V and J ends, which lost 0 bases and 4 bases, there was a span of 16 bases. The CDR3 sequence is 16 residues long. Germline CDR1 is MNHEY and CDR2 is SMNVEV (reference sequence). The DNA for the CDR3 is TGTGCCAGCAGTTTATCGTGGGCTAGCGCGAAATACGAGCAGTACTTC. It encodes CASSLSWASAKYEQYF.